Listed here are 26 T cell receptor beta chains from one sample, sequenced in a study of T cells in Graves' hyperthyroidism and ophthalmopathy (dated by TCRdb to the late 2010s). Receptors were amplified or captured by multiplex PCR. Instrument on record: Illumina HiSeq 2000. The TCR beta CDR3 regions were amplified from the RNA transcripts. The TCR CDR3 was subjected to a first round of RT-PCR using the HTBI primer set and the Qiagen OneStep RT-PCR kit. The public sequencing data were trimmed at Q25 with fastp and processed into clonotypes with MiXCR by TCRdb, which kept only in-frame beta chains. Rows matching on CDR3 protein sequence are summarized as one entry with the most common DNA and genes. A total of 360,000 or so distinct CDR3 sequences appear in this sample, roughly 15% of them only once. The ten largest account for roughly a fifth of the sample. Sequences were obtained from blood. These receptors all stem from a woman aged 55-69 years with Graves' ophthalmopathy.

This clonotype occurred a few times. J is TRBJ2-1 and V is TRBV12-3 or TRBV12-4, with D possibly being TRBD2 (5 bases). The V end lost 5 bases, the J end lost 12 bases, and 11 bases lay between the germline ends. The CDR3 sequence is 11 residues long. CDR3 in amino acids: CASSKLVGQFF. As DNA, the CDR3 is TGTGCCAGCAGTAAACTAGTCGGGCAGTTCTTC.

This clonotype was seen a single time. The chain uses TRBV2 and TRBJ2-7; TRBD2 agrees at 9 bases. This CDR3 comprises 16 residues. CDR1 SNHLY and CDR2 FYNNEI come from the germline V gene. The V gene end was trimmed by 6 bases and the J gene end by 6 bases; junction bases not matched to a gene: 15. The CDR3 protein is CASSLSHSGSIREQYF. The CDR3 DNA reads as TGTGCCAGCAGCCTCAGCCATAGCGGGAGTATCCGCGAGCAGTACTTC.

This clonotype was seen ten or more times. The rearrangement uses TRBV11-1 and TRBJ2-3, with D unresolved. The CDR3 sequence is 15 residues long. The V and J ends lost 1 base and 2 bases respectively, with 10 bases between them. Germline CDR1 and CDR2: SGHAT and FQDESV (reference sequence). The CDR3 nucleotides read TGTGCCAGCAGCTTAGAGACATTCCACACAGATACGCAGTATTTT. Translating it yields CASSLETFHTDTQYF.

This clonotype was found many times. V and J are TRBV2 and TRBJ2-1, with 11 bases identical to TRBD2. The trim removed 11 bases at V and 0 bases at J, leaving 9 bases unmatched. The germline V gene encodes CDR1 SNHLY and CDR2 FYNNEI. The CDR3 has 16 amino acids. The CDR3 coding sequence is TGTGCCGTTACGACTAGCGGGATAAGCTCCTACAATGAGCAGTTCTTC. This codes for CAVTTSGISSYNEQFF. The full variable domain, completed using reference TRBV2 and TRBJ2-1, is EPEVTQTPSHQVTQMGQEVILRCVPISNHLYFYWYRQILGQKVEFLVSFYNNEISEKSEIFDDQFSVERPDGSNFTLKIRSTKLEDSAMYFCAVTTSGISSYNEQFFGPGTRLTVL.

This clonotype was found many times. The chain links TRBV20-1 to TRBJ1-5; D possibly corresponds to TRBD1 (5 bases). V lost 6 bases to trimming and J lost 5 bases, with 17 bases between them. Germline lookup yields CDR1 DFQATT and CDR2 SNEGSKA (reference sequence). CDR3 size: 14 residues. The CDR3 nucleotides are TGCAGTGCCACAAGTTGGCAGGGTGATCAGCCCCAGCATTTT. Protein sequence: CSATSWQGDQPQHF.

This clonotype was counted only a few times. The rearrangement links TRBV12-3 or TRBV12-4 to TRBJ2-1; D gene ambiguous. Trimming stripped 2 bases from V and 7 bases from J, with 6 bases between. This CDR3 contains 12 residues. The CDR3 DNA is TGTGCCAGCAGTTTATTCCAGAATGAGCAGTTCTTC. Protein sequence: CASSLFQNEQFF.

This chain links TRBV19 with TRBJ1-2; D call uncertain. Trimming cost V 3 bases and J 5 bases, with 10 bases left between them. This CDR3 contains 13 residues. Germline V CDR1 and CDR2: LNHDA, SQIVND (reference sequence). CDR3 sequence (DNA): TGTGCCAGTAGTATCTCTACAGTGTATGGCTACACCTTC. The encoded protein is CASSISTVYGYTF.

This clonotype was counted ten times or more. The genes are TRBV5-1 and TRBJ2-3; 13 bases agree with TRBD2. J gave up 1 base and V 4 bases, and 3 bases lay outside the gene matches. Per the germline V gene, CDR1 is SGHRS and CDR2 is YFSETQ. The CDR3 runs 16 residues. The CDR3 loop is CASSRLAGGRTDTQYF. DNA for the CDR3: TGCGCCAGCAGCCGACTAGCGGGAGGTCGCACAGATACGCAGTATTTT.

This clonotype was observed many times. This chain uses TRBV5-1 with TRBJ2-1; D might be TRBD2 (6 bases). Trimming took 0 bases from V and 15 from J, leaving 16 bases between them. The germline V gene encodes CDR1 SGHRS and CDR2 YFSETQ. The CDR3 has 13 amino acids. The CDR3, as DNA: TGCGCCAGCAGCTTGGAGTGGGGCGGGGCTAGGTTCTTC. Its protein product is CASSLEWGGARFF.

This clonotype turned up a few times. This sequence joins TRBV25-1 and TRBJ2-3, with TRBD1 identical over 9 bases. The junction had 11 bases not matched to a gene; V was cut back by 3 bases and J by 4 bases. The CDR3 runs 17 residues. In germline, CDR1 is MGHDK, CDR2 SYGVNS. Written as DNA, the CDR3 is TGTGCCAGCAGTGATCTATCGACAGGGGGGCTCGCAGATACGCAGTATTTT. Protein: CASSDLSTGGLADTQYF.

This clonotype was found many times. The chain joins TRBV20-1 to TRBJ1-5; D unclear. The CDR3 loop spans 13 amino acids. CDR1 and CDR2 (germline): DFQATT, SNEGSKA (reference sequence). V was cut by 3 bases and J by 0 bases, with 6 bases left in between. The CDR3 loop reads CSASQASNQPQHF. Here the CDR3 DNA reads TGCAGTGCTAGCCAGGCTAGCAATCAGCCCCAGCATTTT.

This clonotype was picked up many times. The chain joins TRBV27 to TRBJ1-1; TRBD1 might be the D (5 bases). V was shortened by 3 bases and J by 4 bases, with 15 bases between the two germline ends. This CDR3 has 15 residues. From germline, CDR1 is MNHEY and CDR2 SMNVEV (reference sequence). DNA for the CDR3: TGTGCCAGCAGTTTGAACCCGGGAAGGGGCACTGAAGCTTTCTTT. This sequence encodes CASSLNPGRGTEAFF.

This clonotype has a count of ten or more. The V and J genes are TRBV7-3 and TRBJ2-3, with 9 bases lining up with TRBD2. V lost 3 bases to trimming and J lost 4 bases; unmatched junction nucleotides: 5. CDR3 length: 15 residues. The germline gives CDR1 SGHTA, CDR2 FQGTGA. The CDR3, as DNA: TGTGCCAGCAGCTTTGGAGCGGGAGGCCCAGATACGCAGTATTTT. The encoded protein is CASSFGAGGPDTQYF.

The V call is TRBV30, the J call TRBJ2-7; 10 bases are a match to TRBD2. The trim removed 3 bases at V and 6 bases at J, leaving 5 bases unmatched. Germline V CDR1 and CDR2: GTSNPN, SVGIG (reference sequence). This CDR3 has 13 residues. CDR3 coding DNA: TGTGCCTGGAGCCTATCTAGCGGGAGCGAGCAGTACTTC. It codes for CAWSLSSGSEQYF.

This clonotype was counted ten times or more. The CDR3 sequence is CASSPTGGEATGELFF. The DNA of the CDR3 is TGTGCCAGCAGTCCAACAGGGGGCGAGGCCACCGGGGAGCTGTTTTTT. V and J are TRBV2 and TRBJ2-2; 9 positions agree with TRBD1. The V segment lost 5 bases and the J segment 4 bases; nucleotides outside the gene matches: 8. Germline CDR1 reads SNHLY; CDR2 reads FYNNEI. The CDR3 contains 16 residues.

This clonotype occurred many times. The genes are TRBV3-1 and TRBJ2-7; D possibly corresponds to TRBD2 (5 bases). Trimming removed 5 bases from V and 5 bases from J, with 19 bases in between. The CDR3 loop spans 15 amino acids. Germline assignment: CDR1 LGHDT and CDR2 YNNKEL (reference sequence). CDR3 sequence reads: CASSDEGAFSDEQYF. As DNA, the CDR3 is TGTGCCAGCAGCGATGAGGGAGCTTTTTCTGACGAGCAGTACTTC.

This clonotype was found a few times. The chain is built from TRBV30 and TRBJ2-1; 9 bases are shared with TRBD2. This CDR3 spans 15 amino acids. Germline CDR1 reads GTSNPN; CDR2 reads SVGIG (reference sequence). With V trimmed by 0 bases and J by 8 bases, 8 bases remained unmatched. CDR3 coding DNA: TGTGCCTGGAGTGTCTCTAGCGGGGCCTTCGATGAGCAGTTCTTC. Residues: CAWSVSSGAFDEQFF.

This clonotype was counted many times. This chain uses TRBV11-2 with TRBJ2-7, with TRBD1 identical over 10 bases. This CDR3 contains 15 residues. The germline V gene has CDR1 SGHAT and CDR2 FQNNGV. J gave up 6 bases and V 2 bases, and 7 bases lay outside the gene matches. DNA of the CDR3: TGTGCCAGCAGCTTACGCGGGACAGGGGAACGCGAGCAGTACTTC. Protein: CASSLRGTGEREQYF.

This clonotype has a count of ten or more. The chain combines TRBV30 with TRBJ2-3, with a possible D match to TRBD1 (5 bases). The ends were cut back, 0 bases at V and 0 bases at J, with 7 bases in the middle. Per germline, CDR1 GTSNPN and CDR2 SVGIG (reference sequence). The CDR3 totals 14 residues. CDR3 amino acids: CAWSVGVSTDTQYF. In DNA form, the CDR3 reads TGTGCCTGGAGTGTAGGGGTTAGCACAGATACGCAGTATTTT.

This chain uses TRBV27 with TRBJ2-2; 8 positions agree with TRBD2. Germline trimming cut 5 bases from V and 5 bases from J; bases unmatched to any gene: 10. The CDR3 extends over 16 amino acids. Germline V CDR1 and CDR2: MNHEY, SMNVEV (reference sequence). CDR3: CASSLGGRRRTGELFF. The CDR3 DNA reads as TGTGCCAGCAGTCTTGGCGGGAGGCGTCGGACCGGGGAGCTGTTTTTT.

This clonotype was seen repeatedly, ten times or more. The chain couples TRBV24-1 to TRBJ2-1, with D unclear. V lost 6 bases and J lost 7, with 12 bases in between. This CDR3 has 13 residues. Germline V gene sequence: CDR1 KGHDR, CDR2 SFDVKD. CDR3 amino acids: CATSRVQINEQFF. The CDR3 region has the DNA TGTGCCACCAGTCGCGTACAGATAAATGAGCAGTTCTTC.

This clonotype was detected many times. The gene calls are TRBV18 and TRBJ1-1; unclear D gene. V shed 6 bases and J shed 1 base, with 15 bases lying between them. Germline loops: CDR1 KGHSH, CDR2 LQKENI. The CDR3 spans 15 residues. The CDR3 DNA reads as TGTGCCAGCTCCCTCCGGACGTCGGGGAACACTGAAGCTTTCTTT. Its translation is CASSLRTSGNTEAFF.

The chain is built from TRBV11-3 and TRBJ2-7; 8 bases line up with TRBD2. CDR1 SGHNT and CDR2 YENEEA come from the germline V gene. The V and J ends lost 5 bases and 6 bases, in that order; junction bases with no gene match: 6. The CDR3 sequence is 13 residues long. The CDR3 DNA reads as TGTGCCAGCAGCCGGAATAGCGGGGCCGAGCAGTACTTC. As protein: CASSRNSGAEQYF.

Note on this clonotype: A much larger clonotype is one base distant, so this may be a read error. J is TRBJ2-7 and V is TRBV20-1; 12 nucleotides match TRBD2. J was trimmed by 8 bases and V by 4 bases; bases with no gene match: 12. The CDR3 covers 15 residues. From germline, CDR1 is DFQATT and CDR2 SNEGSKA (reference sequence). DNA of the CDR3: TGCAGTGCTACTCCAGCGACTAGCGGGAGACACAAGCAGTACTTC. Amino acids: CSATPATSGRHKQYF.

This clonotype was seen only a few times. This chain uses TRBV20-1 with TRBJ1-6, with TRBD1 matching 8 bases. The germline CDR1 and CDR2 sequences are DFQATT and SNEGSKA (reference sequence). After removal of 6 bases from V and 9 bases from J, the junction contained 7 bases not matched to a gene. The CDR3 length is 13 residues. CDR3 in amino acids: CSALDRVGSPLHF. The CDR3, as DNA: TGCAGTGCCCTGGACAGGGTGGGTTCACCCCTCCACTTT.

The rearrangement links TRBV7-8 to TRBJ2-7; D possibly corresponds to TRBD1 (6 bases). Germline CDR1 and CDR2: SGHVS and FQNEAQ. This CDR3 has 17 amino acids. V dropped 0 bases and J dropped 4 bases, with 19 bases sitting between them. The CDR3 DNA is TGTGCCAGCAGCTTAGCAAGAGCCGGGACAAAATTATACGAGCAGTACTTC. This gives the protein CASSLARAGTKLYEQYF.